These 15 T cell receptor beta chains share one sample of origin, sequenced in a study of T cell responses to AZD1222 COVID-19 vaccine. Assay used: immunoSEQ multiplex PCR; TCRdb lists only in-frame clones, some missing. The sample lists under 110,000 clones, 87% seen once, with more than 15% in the top ten. The sample in question was peripheral blood, obtained on day 0 of AZD1222 vaccination. Receptor source: an adult in good health.

CDR3 sequence reads: CSVPTTGGNEQFF. DNA for the CDR3: TGCAGCGTGCCCACAACAGGGGGCAATGAGCAGTTCTTC. The rearrangement uses TRBV29-1 and TRBJ2-1; TRBD1 agrees at 8 bases. Germline values: CDR1 SQVTM, CDR2 ANQGSEA. The V gene end was trimmed by 6 bases and the J gene end by 6 bases; junction bases not matched to a gene: 7. CDR3 length: 13 residues.

The J gene is TRBJ2-7, the V gene TRBV6-6; D possibly corresponds to TRBD1 (5 bases). This CDR3 comprises 14 residues. Germline V gene sequence: CDR1 MNHNY, CDR2 SVGAGI (reference sequence). V shed 6 bases and J shed 1 base, with 13 bases lying between them. The CDR3 DNA is TGTGCCAGCAGAGTCTTCCAGGGTTCCTACGAGCAGTACTTC. As protein: CASRVFQGSYEQYF.

The gene calls are TRBV4-2 and TRBJ1-5; TRBD1 aligns across 8 bases. J gave up 3 bases and V 3 bases, and 10 bases lay outside the gene matches. CDR1 LGHNA and CDR2 YNFKEQ come from the germline V gene. The CDR3 runs to 17 residues. DNA for the CDR3: TGTGCCAGCAGCCACCGCCAGGGGGCTGGAAACAATCAGCCCCAGCATTTT. It codes for CASSHRQGAGNNQPQHF.

V gene TRBV3-1 (or the pseudogene TRBV3-2) combines with J gene TRBJ2-7, with a tentative D call TRBD1 (6 bases). In germline, CDR1 is LGHDT, CDR2 YNNKEL (reference sequence). The CDR3 length is 13 residues. V lost 8 bases to trimming and J lost 6 bases, with 17 bases between them. The CDR3 spells CASGFTGSGEQYF. The DNA for the CDR3 is TGTGCCAGCGGGTTTACAGGGTCCGGCGAGCAGTACTTC.

Only a few counts were recorded for this clone. This rearrangement joins TRBV7-2 to TRBJ2-2; D might be TRBD2 (5 bases). CDR3 length: 17 residues. The V gene lost 1 base and the J gene lost 3 bases, with 15 bases spanning the gap. Germline values: CDR1 SGHTA, CDR2 FQGNSA. For the CDR3, the DNA is TGTGCCAGCAGCTTAGGCTCGGACTTCCTTTACACCGGGGAGCTGTTTTTT. This translates into CASSLGSDFLYTGELFF.

The chain is built from TRBV5-4 and TRBJ1-1, with a tentative D call TRBD1 (6 bases). V lost 0 bases, J lost 1 base, and 10 bases lay in between. In germline, CDR1 is SGHNT, CDR2 YYREEE (reference sequence). This CDR3 contains 15 residues. DNA of the CDR3: TGTGCCAGCAGCTTGGAACTAGGGGGGAACACTGAAGCTTTCTTT. Amino acids: CASSLELGGNTEAFF.

The genes are TRBV4-1 and TRBJ1-6, with TRBD1 as a possible D gene (5 bases). The CDR3 has 17 residues. V was trimmed by 1 base and J by 9 bases, leaving 19 bases between them. Germline V gene lookup returns CDR1 MGHRA and CDR2 YSYEKL. The CDR3, as DNA: TGCGCCAGCAGCCAAGGGGTTGGGGCGGAGTATGCTTCACCCCTCCACTTT. Translation: CASSQGVGAEYASPLHF.

The chain combines TRBV19 with TRBJ1-2, with 12 bases matching TRBD1. CDR3 size: 14 residues. The germline V gene encodes CDR1 LNHDA and CDR2 SQIVND (reference sequence). V shed 6 bases and J 8 bases; nucleotides not matched to a gene: 7. CDR3 nucleotide sequence: TGTGCCAGTAGACCGGGACAGGGGGCCCGGGGCTACACCTTC. Translating gives CASRPGQGARGYTF.

CDR3 sequence: CASGHAGEKLFF. CDR3 coding DNA: TGTGCCAGCGGCCACGCCGGGGAGAAACTGTTTTTT. V is TRBV7-9 and J is TRBJ1-4; D is undetermined. The CDR3 has 12 amino acids. Germline V gene data show CDR1 as SEHNR and CDR2 as FQNEAQ (reference sequence). Trimming took 8 bases from V and 11 from J, leaving 15 bases between them. The entire variable domain, with the rest obtained from reference TRBV7-9 and TRBJ1-4, is as follows: DTGVSQNPRHKITKRGQNVTFRCDPISEHNRLYWYRQTLGQGPEFLTYFQNEAQLEKSRLLSDRFSAERPKGSFSTLEIQRTEQGDSAMYLCASGHAGEKLFFGSGTQLSVL.

This sequence joins TRBV4-1 and TRBJ1-5; 8 bases agree with TRBD1. The trim removed 1 base at V and 5 bases at J, leaving 10 bases unmatched. CDR1 is MGHRA and CDR2 is YSYEKL in the germline V gene. The CDR3 loop spans 17 amino acids. As DNA, the CDR3 is TGCGCCAGCAGCCAAGGATTCGGACAGGGAAGGGATCAGCCCCAGCATTTT. Amino acid sequence: CASSQGFGQGRDQPQHF.

J is TRBJ1-1 and V is TRBV28; no clear D. Germline CDR1 reads MDHEN; CDR2 reads SYDVKM. V gave up 4 bases and J gave up 1 base, with 10 bases separating them. The CDR3 extends over 14 amino acids. CDR3 DNA sequence: TGTGCCAGCAGTTATATCGGCAGGAACACTGAAGCTTTCTTT. It encodes CASSYIGRNTEAFF.

The chain uses TRBV3-1 (or the pseudogene TRBV3-2) and TRBJ2-2; D uncertain. Trimming cost V 4 bases and J 5 bases, with 11 bases left between them. Germline V gene data show CDR1 as LGHDT and CDR2 as YNNKEL (reference sequence). This CDR3 contains 14 residues. As DNA, the CDR3 is TGTGCCAGCAGCCCCCGGGTCGTTACCGGGGAGCTGTTTTTT. Translating gives CASSPRVVTGELFF.

The chain has TRBV7-9 and TRBJ2-1; D gene ambiguous. Between the trimmed V and J ends, which lost 2 bases and 9 bases, there was a span of 8 bases. Germline V lookup: CDR1 SEHNR, CDR2 FQNEAQ (reference sequence). There are 12 residues in the CDR3. The DNA for the CDR3 is TGTGCCAGCAGCTTATTCGATGCTGAGCAGTTCTTC. It specifies CASSLFDAEQFF.

This clone came up once. This sequence joins TRBV30 and TRBJ1-3, with TRBD1 identical over 7 bases. V lost 5 bases and J lost 0; bases outside the gene matches: 4. CDR1 is GTSNPN, CDR2 SVGIG, per germline (reference sequence). This CDR3 region has 14 residues. The CDR3 nucleotides read TGTGCCTGGCTTAGGACAGGCTCTGGAAACACCATATATTTT. It translates to CAWLRTGSGNTIYF. Full variable domain (rest looked up from reference TRBV30 and TRBJ1-3): SQTIHQWPATLVQPVGSPLSLECTVEGTSNPNLYWYRQAAGRGLQLLFYSVGIGQISSEVPQNLSASRPQDRQFILSSKKLLLSDSGFYLCAWLRTGSGNTIYFGEGSWLTVV.

The V and J genes are TRBV7-3 and TRBJ1-1; 7 bases are a match to TRBD1. This CDR3 is 14 amino acids long. The germline V gene encodes CDR1 SGHTA and CDR2 FQGTGA. Trimming took 3 bases from V and 1 from J; bases not matched to a gene: 2. CDR3 loop: CASSLGQPNTEAFF. The CDR3 DNA follows: TGTGCCAGCAGCTTGGGACAGCCGAACACTGAAGCTTTCTTT.